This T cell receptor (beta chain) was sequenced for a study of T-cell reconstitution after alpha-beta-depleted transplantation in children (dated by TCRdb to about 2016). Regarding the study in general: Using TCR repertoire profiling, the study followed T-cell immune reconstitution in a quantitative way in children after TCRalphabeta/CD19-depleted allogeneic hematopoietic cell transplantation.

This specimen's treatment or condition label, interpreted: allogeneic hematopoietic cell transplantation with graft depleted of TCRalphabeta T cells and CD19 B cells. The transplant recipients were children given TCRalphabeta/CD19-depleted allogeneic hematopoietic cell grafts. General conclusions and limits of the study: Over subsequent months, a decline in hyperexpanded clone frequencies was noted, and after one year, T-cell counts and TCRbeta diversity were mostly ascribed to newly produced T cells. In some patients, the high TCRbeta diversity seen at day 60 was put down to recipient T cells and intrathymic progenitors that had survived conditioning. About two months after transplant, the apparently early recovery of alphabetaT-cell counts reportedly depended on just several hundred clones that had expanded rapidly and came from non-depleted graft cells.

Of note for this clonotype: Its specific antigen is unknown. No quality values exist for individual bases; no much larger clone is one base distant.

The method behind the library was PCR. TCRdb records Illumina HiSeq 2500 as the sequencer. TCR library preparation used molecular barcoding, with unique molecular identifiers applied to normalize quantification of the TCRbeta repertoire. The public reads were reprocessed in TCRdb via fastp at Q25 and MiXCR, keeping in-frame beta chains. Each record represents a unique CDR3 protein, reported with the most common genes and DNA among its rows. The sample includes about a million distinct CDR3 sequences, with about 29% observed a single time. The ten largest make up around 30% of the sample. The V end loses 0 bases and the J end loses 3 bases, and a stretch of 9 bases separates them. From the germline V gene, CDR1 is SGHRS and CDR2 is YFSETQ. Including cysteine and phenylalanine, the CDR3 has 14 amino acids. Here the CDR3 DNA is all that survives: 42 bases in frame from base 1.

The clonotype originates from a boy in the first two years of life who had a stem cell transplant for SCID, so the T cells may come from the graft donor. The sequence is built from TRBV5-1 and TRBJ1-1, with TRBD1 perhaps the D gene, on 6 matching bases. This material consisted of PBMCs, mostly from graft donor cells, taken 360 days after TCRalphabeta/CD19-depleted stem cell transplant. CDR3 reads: CASSLDREDTEAFF. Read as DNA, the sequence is TGCGCCAGCAGCTTGGACAGGGAGGACACTGAAGCTTTCTTT.